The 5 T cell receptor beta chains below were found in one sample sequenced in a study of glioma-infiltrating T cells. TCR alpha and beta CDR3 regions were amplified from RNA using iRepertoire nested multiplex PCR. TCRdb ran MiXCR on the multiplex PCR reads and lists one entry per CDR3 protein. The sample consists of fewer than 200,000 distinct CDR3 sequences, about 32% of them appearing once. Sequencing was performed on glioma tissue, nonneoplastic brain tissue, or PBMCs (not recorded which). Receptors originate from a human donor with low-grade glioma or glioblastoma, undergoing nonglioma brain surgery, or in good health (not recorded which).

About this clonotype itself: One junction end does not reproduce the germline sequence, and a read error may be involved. CDR3 sequence: CASGLAGVREHFF. CDR3 DNA sequence: TGTGCCTCGGGACTAGCGGGAGTTCGGGAGCATTTCTTC. The rearrangement joins TRBV19 to TRBJ2-1; TRBD2 matches 14 bases. The germline CDR1 and CDR2 sequences are LNHDA and SQIVND (reference sequence). This CDR3 has 13 amino acids.

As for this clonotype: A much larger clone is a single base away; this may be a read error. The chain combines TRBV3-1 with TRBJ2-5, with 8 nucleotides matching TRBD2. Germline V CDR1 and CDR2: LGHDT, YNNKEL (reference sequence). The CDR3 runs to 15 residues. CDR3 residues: CASSQDVSGGETRYF. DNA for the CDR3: TGTGCCAGCAGCCAAGATGTCTCCGGGGGGGAGACCCGGTACTTC.

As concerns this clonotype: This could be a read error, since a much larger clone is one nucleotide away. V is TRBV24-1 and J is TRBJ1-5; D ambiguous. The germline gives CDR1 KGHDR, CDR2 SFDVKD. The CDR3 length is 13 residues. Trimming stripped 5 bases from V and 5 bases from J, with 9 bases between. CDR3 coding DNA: TGTGCCACCAGTGCTGACGGACATCAGCCCCAGCATTTT. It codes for CATSADGHQPQHF.

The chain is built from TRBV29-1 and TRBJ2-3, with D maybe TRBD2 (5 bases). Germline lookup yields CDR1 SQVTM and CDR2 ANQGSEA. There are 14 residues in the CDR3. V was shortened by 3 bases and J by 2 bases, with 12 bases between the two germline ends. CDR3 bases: TGCAGCGTTGAGTTACAGCGGATCACAGATACGCAGTATTTT. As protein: CSVELQRITDTQYF.

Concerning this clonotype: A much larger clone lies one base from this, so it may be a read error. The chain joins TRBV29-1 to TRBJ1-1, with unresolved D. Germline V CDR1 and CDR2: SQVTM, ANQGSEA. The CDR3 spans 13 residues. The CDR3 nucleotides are TGCAGCGTTAACCGGGCCCAGAACATTGAAGCTTTCTTT. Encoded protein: CSVNRAQNIEAFF.